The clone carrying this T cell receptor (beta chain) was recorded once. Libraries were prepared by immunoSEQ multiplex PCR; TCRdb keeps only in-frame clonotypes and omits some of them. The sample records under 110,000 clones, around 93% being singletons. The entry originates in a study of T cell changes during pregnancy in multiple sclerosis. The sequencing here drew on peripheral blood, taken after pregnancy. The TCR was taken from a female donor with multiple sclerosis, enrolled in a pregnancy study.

The CDR3: CASLSGTNTGELFF. In nucleotides, the CDR3 is TGCGCCAGCCTAAGCGGGACCAACACCGGGGAGCTGTTTTTT. The V gene is TRBV5-1, the J gene TRBJ2-2, with TRBD2 matching 7 bases. Germline loops: CDR1 SGHRS, CDR2 YFSETQ. Unmatched junction bases numbered 5, after V lost 7 bases and J lost 2 bases. This CDR3 contains 14 residues.